A single sample is the source of the 14 T cell receptor beta chains below, sequenced in a study of blood T cell repertoires in COVID-19. Clones were read by immunoSEQ multiplex PCR, and TCRdb kept only the in-frame ones, dropping some. The sample consists of 120,000 to 150,000 clones, approximately 90% of them appearing once. Sequenced: peripheral blood. The receptors stem from a man in his late teens or twenties with COVID-19, enrolled during active disease.

The chain employs TRBV25-1 and TRBJ1-4, with TRBD1 as a possible D gene (6 bases). The ends were cut back, 6 bases at V and 7 bases at J, with 15 bases in the middle. The CDR3 runs to 14 residues. Germline V gene sequence: CDR1 MGHDK, CDR2 SYGVNS. CDR3 coding DNA: TGTGCCAGCAGGCTGTCAGGGGAGGGTGAAAAACTGTTTTTT. Its protein product is CASRLSGEGEKLFF.

This chain connects TRBV6-4 to TRBJ1-1; D gene uncertain. Per the germline V gene, CDR1 is MRHNA and CDR2 is SNTAGT. Trimming removed 0 bases at V and 1 base at J, with 3 bases between. There are 13 residues in the CDR3. This chain's CDR3 is CASSDSQNTEAFF. In DNA, the CDR3 is TGTGCCAGCAGTGACTCACAGAACACTGAAGCTTTCTTT.

V gene TRBV27 combines with J gene TRBJ2-1; TRBD2 matches at 11 bases. J lost 6 bases, V lost 5 bases, and 12 bases had no gene match. The germline CDR1 and CDR2 sequences are MNHEY and SMNVEV (reference sequence). This CDR3 has 17 amino acids. The CDR3, as DNA: TGTGCCAGCAGTCCGACCTATACTAGCGGGAGTTCCAATGAGCAGTTCTTC. It specifies CASSPTYTSGSSNEQFF.

This chain connects TRBV29-1 to TRBJ2-3; 9 nucleotides agree with TRBD2. This CDR3 has 13 amino acids. V was pared by 6 bases and J by 6 bases, with 7 bases of the junction left unmatched. CDR1 and CDR2 (germline): SQVTM, ANQGSEA. CDR3 in amino acids: CSVGLALGDTQYF. In nucleotides, the CDR3 is TGCAGCGTCGGACTAGCGTTGGGGGATACGCAGTATTTT.

The chain employs TRBV30 and TRBJ2-7; the match to TRBD1 covers 10 bases. V shed 7 bases and J 4 bases; nucleotides not matched to a gene: 10. This CDR3 has 14 amino acids. Germline-derived CDR1 and CDR2 are GTSNPN and SVGIG (reference sequence). The CDR3 region has the DNA TGTGCCTCGCAAAGACAGGGGGCGAAGTACGAGCAGTACTTC. Its translation is CASQRQGAKYEQYF.

The rearrangement joins TRBV19 to TRBJ1-5; D call uncertain. The CDR3 extends over 15 amino acids. V was pared by 6 bases and J by 3 bases, with 15 bases between. Per the germline V gene, CDR1 is LNHDA and CDR2 is SQIVND (reference sequence). The CDR3 DNA is TGTGCCAGTAGAAACGAGAATTTTGCCAATCAGCCCCAGCATTTT. Translating gives CASRNENFANQPQHF.

The V and J genes are TRBV30 and TRBJ1-6; D gene unclear. V was cut by 0 bases and J by 7 bases, with 13 bases left in between. Germline V CDR1 and CDR2: GTSNPN, SVGIG (reference sequence). The CDR3 is 15 residues long. As DNA, the CDR3 is TGTGCCTGGAGTGTATCGGGGTTTCGGAATTCACCCCTCCACTTT. It specifies CAWSVSGFRNSPLHF.

The rearrangement uses TRBV6-5 and TRBJ1-5, with 7 bases identical to TRBD1. Looked up from germline, CDR1 is MNHEY and CDR2 is SVGAGI. The V gene end was trimmed by 8 bases and the J gene end by 4 bases; junction bases not matched to a gene: 8. The CDR3 runs 14 residues. The CDR3 sequence is CASRGQGVNQPQHF. The CDR3 DNA reads as TGTGCCAGCCGAGGGCAGGGGGTTAATCAGCCCCAGCATTTT.

The chain carries TRBV11-2 and TRBJ1-2; tentative D call: TRBD1 (5 bases). Germline V gives CDR1 SGHAT, CDR2 FQNNGV. The V and J ends lost 5 bases and 7 bases respectively, with 14 bases between them. The CDR3 totals 13 residues. CDR3 region: CASSQEARVGYTF. In DNA form, the CDR3 reads TGTGCCAGCAGCCAAGAGGCCAGGGTTGGCTACACCTTC.

V is TRBV27 and J is TRBJ2-3; D remains unclear. This CDR3 is built from 12 residues. Germline V gives CDR1 MNHEY, CDR2 SMNVEV (reference sequence). V lost 5 bases and J 4 bases, leaving 7 bases between the germline ends. CDR3 protein: CASSGRPDTQYF. The CDR3 region has the DNA TGTGCCAGCAGTGGGCGCCCAGATACGCAGTATTTT.

A single count supports this clone. The gene calls are TRBV6-1 and TRBJ2-7; 7 nucleotides align to TRBD2. The CDR3 spans 14 residues. Trimming at V came to 2 bases and at J to 1 base, leaving 2 bases not matched to a gene. The germline gives CDR1 MNHNS, CDR2 SASEGT. The CDR3 DNA reads as TGTGCCAGCAGTGAACAGGGACTATCCTACGAGCAGTACTTC. Encoded protein: CASSEQGLSYEQYF.

In DNA, the CDR3 is TGTGCCCCTCCGGGGGGCAGCGATACGCAGTATTTT. Translating gives CAPPGGSDTQYF. V gene TRBV19 combines with J gene TRBJ2-3, with a tentative D call TRBD2 (7 bases). V lost 11 bases and J 6 bases, leaving 15 bases between the germline ends. From germline, CDR1 is LNHDA and CDR2 SQIVND (reference sequence). The CDR3 is made up of 12 amino acids.

The sample holds a few counts of this clone. The DNA of the CDR3 is TGTGCCAGCAGGAAAACAGGGGAAGCCGATTCACCCCTCCACTTT. Protein: CASRKTGEADSPLHF. V is TRBV6-4 and J is TRBJ1-6; 7 bases fit TRBD1. Germline CDR1 is MRHNA and CDR2 is SNTAGT. The CDR3 consists of 15 residues. V was clipped by 6 bases and J by 8 bases; unmatched bases: 10.

The gene calls are TRBV15 and TRBJ1-6; D may be TRBD1 (5 bases). The length of the CDR3 is 15 residues. Germline values: CDR1 LNHNV, CDR2 YYDKDF (reference sequence). Trimming removed 1 base from V and 9 bases from J, with 13 bases in between. In DNA, the CDR3 is TGTGCCACCAGCAGAGGAGAGACAGCCTCTTCACCCCTCCACTTT. Protein product: CATSRGETASSPLHF.